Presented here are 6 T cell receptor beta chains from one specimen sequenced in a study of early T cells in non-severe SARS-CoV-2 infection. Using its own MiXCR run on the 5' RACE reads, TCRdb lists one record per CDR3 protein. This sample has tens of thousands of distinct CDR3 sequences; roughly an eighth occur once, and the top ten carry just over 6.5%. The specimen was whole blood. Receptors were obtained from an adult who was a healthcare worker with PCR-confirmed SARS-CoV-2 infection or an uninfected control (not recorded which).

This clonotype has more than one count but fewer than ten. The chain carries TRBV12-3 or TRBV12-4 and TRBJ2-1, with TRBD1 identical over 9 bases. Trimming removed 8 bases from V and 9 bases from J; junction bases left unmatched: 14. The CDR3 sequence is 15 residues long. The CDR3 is CASGPGTGRGGEQFF. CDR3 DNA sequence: TGTGCCAGCGGCCCAGGGACAGGGAGAGGGGGTGAGCAGTTCTTC.

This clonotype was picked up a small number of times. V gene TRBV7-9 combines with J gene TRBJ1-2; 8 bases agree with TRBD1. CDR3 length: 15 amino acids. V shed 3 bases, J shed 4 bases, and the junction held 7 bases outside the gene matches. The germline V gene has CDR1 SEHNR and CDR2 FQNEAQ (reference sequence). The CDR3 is CASSFEDREIYGYTF. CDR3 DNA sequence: TGTGCCAGCAGCTTTGAGGACAGGGAGATCTATGGCTACACCTTC. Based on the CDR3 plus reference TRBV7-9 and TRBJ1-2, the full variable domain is DTGVSQNPRHKITKRGQNVTFRCDPISEHNRLYWYRQTLGQGPEFLTYFQNEAQLEKSRLLSDRFSAERPKGSFSTLEIQRTEQGDSAMYLCASSFEDREIYGYTFGSGTRLTVV.

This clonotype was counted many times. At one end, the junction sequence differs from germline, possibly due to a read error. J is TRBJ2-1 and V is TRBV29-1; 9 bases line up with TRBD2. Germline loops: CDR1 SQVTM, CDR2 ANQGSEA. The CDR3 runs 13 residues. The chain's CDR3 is CTVAAGGSNEQFF. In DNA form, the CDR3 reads TGCACCGTTGCGGCGGGAGGGTCCAATGAGCAGTTCTTC.

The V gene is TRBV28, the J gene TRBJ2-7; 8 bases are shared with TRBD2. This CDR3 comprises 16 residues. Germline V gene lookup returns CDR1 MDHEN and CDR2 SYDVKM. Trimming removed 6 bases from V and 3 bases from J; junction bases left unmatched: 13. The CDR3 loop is CASSSSKAGVNYEQYF. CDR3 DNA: TGTGCCAGCAGCTCCTCTAAAGCGGGAGTTAACTACGAGCAGTACTTC.

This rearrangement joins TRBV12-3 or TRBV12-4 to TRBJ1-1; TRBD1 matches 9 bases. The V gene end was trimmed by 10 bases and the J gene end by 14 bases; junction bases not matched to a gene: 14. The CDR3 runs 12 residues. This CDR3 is CATSGMGQGTFF. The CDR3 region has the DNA TGTGCCACTTCAGGCATGGGACAGGGTACCTTCTTT.

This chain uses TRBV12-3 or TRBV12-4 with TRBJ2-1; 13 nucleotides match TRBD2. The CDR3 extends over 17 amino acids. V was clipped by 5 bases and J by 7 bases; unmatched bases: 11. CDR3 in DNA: TGTGCCAGCAGTCGATCATCCGGGACTAGCGGGAAAAATGAGCAGTTCTTC. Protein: CASSRSSGTSGKNEQFF.